The clone carrying this TCR beta chain was picked up many times. Its antigen is not identified. Through Arm-PCR of CDR3 regions and iRepertoire HTBI primers, TCR beta libraries were built. Per the original methods: Samples revealed around 56 TRBV and 11 to 15 TRBJ segments. Each CDR3 protein gets one entry after TCRdb re-called the multiplex PCR reads with MiXCR. None of the V and J calls come from the authors' own analysis; TCRdb made them. The data show 550,000 to 600,000 distinct CDR3 sequences, 15% to 20% seen once. Germline CDR1 and CDR2: SNHLY and FYNNEI. V lost 2 bases, J lost 6 bases, and 11 bases stayed unmatched. The CDR3 totals 16 residues. The time point denotes: newly diagnosed GD, antithyroid drugs for less than 3 months. Isolated PBMC RNA provided the starting material for the TCR library. In each case, Graves' disease was diagnosed per American Thyroid Association guidelines. This record belongs to a study of regulatory T cells in long-lasting Graves disease. Findings and caveats of the study: Thyroid tissue went unexamined; only peripheral blood was analyzed.

Separately, the same data were catalogued under a study of T cells in Graves' hyperthyroidism and ophthalmopathy. According to that study: The HTBI primer set drove a first-round RT-PCR of the TCR CDR3.

This sequence originates from a man aged 18 to 35 with Graves disease. Sequencing used peripheral blood mononuclear cells (PBMCs), obtained at new diagnosis, from a patient treated with antithyroid drugs. The J gene is TRBJ2-7, the V gene TRBV2, with 9 bases lining up with TRBD2. As DNA, the CDR3 is TGTGCCAGCAGTGAATCGGCAGCGGGAGGAGTTGGCGAGCAGTACTTC. Amino acids: CASSESAAGGVGEQYF.